This entry is about one T cell receptor (beta chain). Its target is not known. This sample is drawn from a study of T cell responses to AZD1222 COVID-19 vaccine. Trimming removed 8 bases from V and 4 bases from J, with 11 bases in between. The CDR3 loop spans 12 amino acids. In germline, CDR1 is SQVTM, CDR2 ANQGSEA. Notes on the study in general: No day 14 peak samples; only post-peak repertoires were characterized.

Some clones are missing from TCRdb's copy, which holds only in-frame ones; the method was immunoSEQ multiplex PCR. The repertoire holds fewer than 200,000 clones, roughly 90% seen once, with 4.3% in the top ten. Sequenced here: peripheral blood, sampled 28 days after the second AZD1222 dose. The gene calls are TRBV29-1 and TRBJ1-4, with no clear D. This receptor was obtained from an adult who received the AZD1222 COVID-19 vaccine. In DNA, the CDR3 is TGCAGCTCCGCGGACCATAATGAAAAACTGTTTTTT. This translates into CSSADHNEKLFF. The variable domain in full, completed from reference TRBV29-1 and TRBJ1-4, reads SAVISQKPSRDICQRGTSLTIQCQVDSQVTMMFWYRQQPGQSLTLIATANQGSEATYESGFVIDKFPISRPNLTFSTLTVSNMSPEDSSIYLCSSADHNEKLFFGSGTQLSVL.